A selection of T cell receptor beta chains follows, all from one sample in a study of low-dose radiotherapy and immunotherapy resistance in tumors. TCRdb re-derived calls from the reads in MiXCR, one entry per CDR3 protein. The data hold approximately 52,000 distinct CDR3 sequences, with approximately 31% observed a single time. This specimen consisted of PBMCs, obtained after low-dose radiotherapy plus immunotherapy. Receptors originate from a male donor with rectosigmoid adenocarcinoma. CDR3s include the opening cysteine and the closing phenylalanine or tryptophan. D genes are given only for firm matches. A clone size is listed for some rows: how often the clone was seen (once, few, many), or a class if it is expanded.

d_gene,v_gene,j_gene,abundance,CDR3aa,CDR3nt
TRBD1,TRBV29-1,TRBJ2-1,NA,CSVEVWDRGLYNEQFF,TGCAGCGTTGAGGTGTGGGACAGGGGGCTATACAATGAGCAGTTCTTC
NA,TRBV4-3,TRBJ1-4,few,CASSRLRGEKLFF,TGCGCCAGCAGCCGACTTAGGGGTGAAAAACTGTTTTTT
NA,TRBV7-2,TRBJ1-2,many,CASSSRRGGADYGYTF,TGTGCCAGCAGCTCCAGACGGGGGGGCGCGGACTATGGCTACACCTTC
TRBD1,TRBV27,TRBJ2-1,NA,CASSLQGASYNEQFF,TGTGCCAGCAGTTTACAGGGGGCCTCCTACAATGAGCAGTTCTTC
TRBD2,TRBV13,TRBJ2-1,many,CASSLGGGRANEQFF,TGTGCCAGCAGCTTAGGGGGCGGGAGGGCCAATGAGCAGTTCTTC
TRBD1,TRBV5-1,TRBJ2-1,many,CASSSGQGSFNEQFF,TGCGCCAGCAGCTCTGGACAGGGTTCCTTCAATGAGCAGTTCTTC
TRBD1,TRBV7-8,TRBJ2-7,many,CASSPGQGTYEQYF,TGTGCCAGCAGCCCGGGACAGGGGACCTACGAGCAGTACTTC
TRBD1,TRBV29-1,TRBJ1-2,many,CSVGPGGTGANNYGYTF,TGCAGCGTTGGCCCCGGGGGGACAGGGGCCAATAACTATGGCTACACCTTC
NA,TRBV7-2,TRBJ1-1,NA,CASSFWAGGGTEAFF,TGTGCCAGCAGCTTCTGGGCGGGGGGCGGCACTGAAGCTTTCTTT
NA,TRBV19,TRBJ2-5,many,CASSPTVEEPESTSRRAQYF,TGTGCCAGTAGTCCAACAGTGGAGGAACCAGAAAGTACTAGTCGCAGGGCCCAGTACTTC
TRBD1,TRBV5-1,TRBJ1-2,few,CASSLAGTGAEGYTF,TGCGCCAGCAGCTTGGCCGGGACAGGGGCTGAAGGCTACACCTTC
NA,TRBV5-1,TRBJ2-2,many,CASSLHPPPPNTGELFF,TGCGCCAGCAGCTTGCACCCGCCGCCCCCGAACACCGGGGAGCTGTTTTTT
NA,TRBV28,TRBJ1-1,many,CASNNQGYTEAFF,TGTGCCAGCAACAATCAGGGGTACACTGAAGCTTTCTTT
NA,TRBV7-8,TRBJ1-5,many,CASSLGGHQPQHF,TGTGCCAGCAGCTTAGGGGGTCATCAGCCCCAGCATTTT
TRBD2,TRBV7-2,TRBJ2-7,many,CASRYSGLAGATLSYEQYF,TGTGCCAGCAGATATAGTGGACTAGCGGGGGCCACACTCTCCTACGAGCAGTACTTC
TRBD1,TRBV6-2/TRBV6-3,TRBJ2-4,NA,CASSYSRTGGHGDIQYF,TGTGCCAGCAGTTACTCCAGGACAGGGGGCCATGGGGACATTCAGTACTTC
NA,TRBV27,TRBJ1-6,NA,CASKNYNSPLHF,TGTGCCAGCAAAAACTATAATTCACCCCTCCACTTT
TRBD1,TRBV20-1,TRBJ2-5,NA,CSAYRDSQETQYF,TGCAGTGCATACCGGGACAGCCAAGAGACCCAGTACTTC
NA,TRBV4-3,TRBJ2-6,many,CASSQDRTAGANVLTF,TGCGCCAGCAGCCAAGACCGGACAGCTGGGGCCAACGTCCTGACTTTC
NA,TRBV21-1,TRBJ2-5,many,CASSKPYRNETQYF,TGTGCCAGCAGCAAACCTTACAGGAACGAGACCCAGTACTTC
NA,TRBV12-3/TRBV12-4,TRBJ2-7,many,CASSFRGANEQYF,TGTGCCAGCAGTTTTAGGGGGGCGAACGAGCAGTACTTC
NA,TRBV7-9,TRBJ1-5,many,CASSLAGAQVGQPQHF,TGTGCCAGCAGCTTAGCGGGGGCGCAGGTTGGTCAGCCCCAGCATTTT